The 9 T cell receptor beta chains in this list originate from one sample, sequenced in a study of cytomegalovirus exposure and HLA in healthy donors. The PCR ran on 60 Vbeta and 13 Jbeta primers. TCRdb keeps only in-frame clones here, not all; method: immunoSEQ multiplex PCR. The sample comprises around 100,000 clones, around 70% of which are singletons, and around 8.2% rests with the top ten. The source material was PBMCs. The source of these receptors is a man aged 25-45 years in good health and CMV-seropositive.

This chain links TRBV19 with TRBJ1-4, with TRBD1 identical over 7 bases. V lost 5 bases and J lost 2; bases outside the gene matches: 5. Germline values: CDR1 LNHDA, CDR2 SQIVND (reference sequence). This CDR3 spans 15 amino acids. CDR3 loop: CASSLTGDTNEKLFF. CDR3 bases: TGTGCCAGTAGTCTTACAGGGGATACTAATGAAAAACTGTTTTTT.

The rearrangement uses TRBV7-2 and TRBJ2-5, with 9 nucleotides matching TRBD2. The germline V gene has CDR1 SGHTA and CDR2 FQGNSA. The CDR3 has 14 amino acids. The trim removed 5 bases at V and 4 bases at J, leaving 5 bases unmatched. As DNA, the CDR3 is TGTGCCAGCAGCAAGACTAGCGGCGCAGAGACCCAGTACTTC. Translated: CASSKTSGAETQYF.

V usage is TRBV19 and J usage is TRBJ1-5; unclear D gene. This CDR3 contains 17 residues. The ends were cut back, 4 bases at V and 3 bases at J, with 19 bases in the middle. The germline gives CDR1 LNHDA, CDR2 SQIVND (reference sequence). CDR3 in DNA: TGTGCCAGTAGTAGCGGGTCGGCCCAGAGGGCCAATCAGCCCCAGCATTTT. Translation: CASSSGSAQRANQPQHF.

This clone occurred once. This sequence joins TRBV10-1 and TRBJ2-1; 12 nucleotides match TRBD2. V gave up 6 bases and J gave up 10 bases; unmatched junction bases: 10. CDR1 and CDR2 from the germline V gene are WNHNN and SYGVQD (reference sequence). This CDR3 region has 15 residues. This CDR3 is CASSPLAGGRGEQFF. The CDR3 DNA follows: TGCGCCAGCAGCCCACTAGCGGGGGGCCGTGGGGAGCAGTTCTTC.

J is TRBJ2-3 and V is TRBV5-1; 10 bases map to TRBD1. This CDR3 is 16 amino acids long. Losses at the gene ends were 0 bases for V and 1 base for J; bases not matched to a gene: 2. Per germline, CDR1 SGHRS and CDR2 YFSETQ. The CDR3 reads CASSLEGTGGTDTQYF. The CDR3 DNA reads TGCGCCAGCAGCTTGGAAGGGACAGGGGGCACAGATACGCAGTATTTT.

The chain combines TRBV6-5 with TRBJ2-7; 9 bases are a match to TRBD1. With 4 bases clipped from V and 11 bases from J, the junction kept 6 bases outside the gene matches. The germline V gene encodes CDR1 MNHEY and CDR2 SVGAGI. CDR3 length: 12 amino acids. Here the CDR3 reads CASSFSRDREYF. The CDR3 DNA reads as TGTGCCAGCAGTTTCTCCCGGGACAGGGAGTACTTC.

The rearrangement links TRBV11-2 to TRBJ2-7; 7 bases are shared with TRBD1. The V gene's germline CDR1 is SGHAT and CDR2 FQNNGV. The J segment lost 5 bases and the V segment lost 5 bases, leaving 6 bases of the junction unmatched. CDR3 size: 13 residues. The CDR3 here is CASSPQGRHEQYF. The CDR3 DNA follows: TGTGCCAGCAGCCCACAGGGGCGACACGAGCAGTACTTC.

This clone was picked up a small number of times. The chain employs TRBV11-3 and TRBJ2-7; maybe TRBD2 (6 bases). Trimming took 3 bases from V and 4 from J, leaving 10 bases between them. The germline V gene has CDR1 SGHNT and CDR2 YENEEA. The CDR3 runs 13 residues. The CDR3 loop is CASSLGSGYEQYV. In DNA, the CDR3 is TGTGCCAGCAGCTTGGGTAGCGGTTACGAGCAGTACGTC.

V and J are TRBV28 and TRBJ2-2; 9 bases fit TRBD1. CDR1 MDHEN and CDR2 SYDVKM come from the germline V gene. This CDR3 has 16 amino acids. The J segment lost 8 bases and the V segment lost 5 bases, leaving 12 bases of the junction unmatched. The DNA of the CDR3 is TGTGCCAGCAGTACCCGGTGGACAGGGGCGGGGGGGGAGCTGTTTTTT. Amino acids: CASSTRWTGAGGELFF. Variable domain in full (rest from reference TRBV28 and TRBJ2-2): DVKVTQSSRYLVKRTGEKVFLECVQDMDHENMFWYRQDPGLGLRLIYFSYDVKMKEKGDIPEGYSVSREKKERFSLILESASTNQTSMYLCASSTRWTGAGGELFFGEGSRLTVL.